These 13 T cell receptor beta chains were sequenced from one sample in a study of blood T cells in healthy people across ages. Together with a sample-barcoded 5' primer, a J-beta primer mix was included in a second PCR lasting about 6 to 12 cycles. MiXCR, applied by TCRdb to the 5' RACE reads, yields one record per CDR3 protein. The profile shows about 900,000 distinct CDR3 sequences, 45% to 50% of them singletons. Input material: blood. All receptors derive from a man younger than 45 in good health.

The CDR3 sequence: CASSAWSGLGTDTQYF. DNA for the CDR3: TGTGCCAGCAGCGCGTGGAGCGGGCTCGGCACAGATACGCAGTATTTT. V and J are TRBV9 and TRBJ2-3; TRBD2 might be the D (6 bases). Trimming cost V 3 bases and J 1 base, with 15 bases left between them. CDR1 and CDR2 (germline): SGDLS, YYNGEE. CDR3 length: 16 amino acids.

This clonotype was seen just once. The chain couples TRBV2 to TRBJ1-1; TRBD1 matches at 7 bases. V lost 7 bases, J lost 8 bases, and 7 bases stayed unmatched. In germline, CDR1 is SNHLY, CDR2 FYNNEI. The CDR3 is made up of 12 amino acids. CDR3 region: CASTTGPGEAFF. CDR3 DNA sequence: TGTGCCAGCACGACAGGGCCGGGAGAAGCTTTCTTT.

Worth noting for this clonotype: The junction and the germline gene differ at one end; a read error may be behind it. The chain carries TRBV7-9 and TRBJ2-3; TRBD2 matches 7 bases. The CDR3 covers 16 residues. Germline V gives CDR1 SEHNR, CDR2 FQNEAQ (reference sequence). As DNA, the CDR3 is TGTGCCAGCAGCTTAGCCCTAGCGGCGAGCACAGATGCGCAGTATTTT. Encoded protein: CASSLALAASTDAQYF.

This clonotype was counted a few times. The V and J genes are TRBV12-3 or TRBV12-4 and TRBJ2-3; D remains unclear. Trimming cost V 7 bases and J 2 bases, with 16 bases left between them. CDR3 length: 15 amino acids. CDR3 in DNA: TGTGCCAGCACTCCTCAGGAGCCCCTCACAGATACGCAGTATTTT. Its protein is CASTPQEPLTDTQYF.

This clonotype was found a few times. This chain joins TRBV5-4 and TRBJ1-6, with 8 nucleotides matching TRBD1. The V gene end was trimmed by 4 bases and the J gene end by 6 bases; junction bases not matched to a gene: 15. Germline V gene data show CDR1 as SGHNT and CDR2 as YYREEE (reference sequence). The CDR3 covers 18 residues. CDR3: CASSPQPRDRSLNSPLHF. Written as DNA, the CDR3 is TGTGCCAGCAGCCCGCAGCCCCGGGACAGGAGCCTTAATTCACCCCTCCACTTT.

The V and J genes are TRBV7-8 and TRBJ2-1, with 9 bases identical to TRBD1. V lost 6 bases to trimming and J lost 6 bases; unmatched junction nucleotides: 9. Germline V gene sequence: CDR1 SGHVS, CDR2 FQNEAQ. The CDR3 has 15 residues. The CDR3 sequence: CASRLGQGQTNEQFF. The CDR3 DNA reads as TGTGCCAGCAGGCTGGGACAGGGCCAGACCAATGAGCAGTTCTTC.

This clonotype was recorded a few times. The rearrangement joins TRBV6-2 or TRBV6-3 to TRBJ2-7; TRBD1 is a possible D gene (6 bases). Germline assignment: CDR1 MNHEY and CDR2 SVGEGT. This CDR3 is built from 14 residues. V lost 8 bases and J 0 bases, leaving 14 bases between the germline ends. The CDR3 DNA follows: TGTGCCAGCGGGGCTGGGGACACCTCCTACGAGCAGTACTTC. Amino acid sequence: CASGAGDTSYEQYF.

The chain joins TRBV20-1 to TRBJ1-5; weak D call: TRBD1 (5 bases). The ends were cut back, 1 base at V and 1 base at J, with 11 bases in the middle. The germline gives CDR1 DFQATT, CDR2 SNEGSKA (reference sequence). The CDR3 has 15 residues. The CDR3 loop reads CSARVPGHSNQPQHF. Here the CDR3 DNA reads TGCAGTGCTAGAGTTCCCGGACACAGCAATCAGCCCCAGCATTTT.

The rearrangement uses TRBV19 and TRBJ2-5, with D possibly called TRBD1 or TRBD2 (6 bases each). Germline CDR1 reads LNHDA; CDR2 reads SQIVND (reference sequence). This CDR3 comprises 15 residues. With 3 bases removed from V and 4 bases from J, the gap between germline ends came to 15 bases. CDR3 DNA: TGTGCCAGTAGTATCTCCCGGGGGCGCAGAGAGACCCAGTACTTC. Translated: CASSISRGRRETQYF.

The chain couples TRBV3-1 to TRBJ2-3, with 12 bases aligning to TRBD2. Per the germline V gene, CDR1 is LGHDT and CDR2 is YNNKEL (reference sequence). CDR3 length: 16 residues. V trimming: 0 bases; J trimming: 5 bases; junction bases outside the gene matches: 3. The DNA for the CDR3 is TGTGCCAGCAGCCAAGATCTAGCGGGGGGGCGAGATACGCAGTATTTT. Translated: CASSQDLAGGRDTQYF.

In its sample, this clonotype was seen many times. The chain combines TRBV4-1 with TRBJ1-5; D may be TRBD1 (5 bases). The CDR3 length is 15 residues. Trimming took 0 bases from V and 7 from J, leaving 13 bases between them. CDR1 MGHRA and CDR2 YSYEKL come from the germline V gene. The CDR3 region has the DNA TGCGCCAGCAGCCAAGAGGGCAACAGGTTCCAGCCCCAGCATTTT. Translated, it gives CASSQEGNRFQPQHF.

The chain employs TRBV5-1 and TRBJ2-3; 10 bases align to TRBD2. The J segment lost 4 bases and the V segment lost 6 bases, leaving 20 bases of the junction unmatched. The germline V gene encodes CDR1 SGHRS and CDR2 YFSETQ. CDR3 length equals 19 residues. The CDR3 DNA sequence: TGCGCCAGCACCCCCGGGACAGTGGTTCTAGCGGGGGTAGCAGATACGCAGTATTTT. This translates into CASTPGTVVLAGVADTQYF. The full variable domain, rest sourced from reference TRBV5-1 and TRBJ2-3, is KAGVTQTPRYLIKTRGQQVTLSCSPISGHRSVSWYQQTPGQGLQFLFEYFSETQRNKGNFPGRFSGRQFSNSRSEMNVSTLELGDSALYLCASTPGTVVLAGVADTQYFGPGTRLTVL.

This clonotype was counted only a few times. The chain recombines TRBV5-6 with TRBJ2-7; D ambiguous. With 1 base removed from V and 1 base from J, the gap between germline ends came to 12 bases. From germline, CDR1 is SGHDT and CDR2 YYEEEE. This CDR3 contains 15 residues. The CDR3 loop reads CASSLLEMMSYEQYF. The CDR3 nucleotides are TGTGCCAGCAGCTTGTTGGAGATGATGTCCTACGAGCAGTACTTC.